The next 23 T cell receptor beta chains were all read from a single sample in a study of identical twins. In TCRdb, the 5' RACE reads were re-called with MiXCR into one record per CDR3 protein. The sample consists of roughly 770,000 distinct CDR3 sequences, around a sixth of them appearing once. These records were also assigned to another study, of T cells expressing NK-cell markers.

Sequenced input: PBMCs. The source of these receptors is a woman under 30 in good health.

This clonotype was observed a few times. Written as DNA, the CDR3 is TGTGCCAGCAGTCCGGACAGGACGTCCATGAACACTGAAGCTTTCTTT. It specifies CASSPDRTSMNTEAFF. The chain uses TRBV5-6 and TRBJ1-1, with 7 positions matching TRBD1. The CDR3 is made up of 16 amino acids. V shed 5 bases, J shed 0 bases, and the junction held 10 bases outside the gene matches. Germline CDR1 SGHDT, CDR2 YYEEEE.

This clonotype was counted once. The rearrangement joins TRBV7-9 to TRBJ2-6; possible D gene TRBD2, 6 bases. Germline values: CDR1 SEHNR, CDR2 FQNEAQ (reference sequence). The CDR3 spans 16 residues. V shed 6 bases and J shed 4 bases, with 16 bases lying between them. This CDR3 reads CASSLPRESGANVLTF. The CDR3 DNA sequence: TGTGCCAGCAGTCTCCCCCGGGAGTCAGGGGCCAACGTCCTGACTTTC. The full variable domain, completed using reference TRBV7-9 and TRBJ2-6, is DTGVSQNPRHKITKRGQNVTFRCDPISEHNRLYWYRQTLGQGPEFLTYFQNEAQLEKSRLLSDRFSAERPKGSFSTLEIQRTEQGDSAMYLCASSLPRESGANVLTFGAGSRLTVL.

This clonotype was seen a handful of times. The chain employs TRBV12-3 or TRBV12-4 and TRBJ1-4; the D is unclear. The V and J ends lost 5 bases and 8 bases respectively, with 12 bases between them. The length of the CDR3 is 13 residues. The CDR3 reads CASSPPGGEKLFF. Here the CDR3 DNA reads TGTGCCAGCAGTCCCCCGGGTGGAGAAAAACTGTTTTTT.

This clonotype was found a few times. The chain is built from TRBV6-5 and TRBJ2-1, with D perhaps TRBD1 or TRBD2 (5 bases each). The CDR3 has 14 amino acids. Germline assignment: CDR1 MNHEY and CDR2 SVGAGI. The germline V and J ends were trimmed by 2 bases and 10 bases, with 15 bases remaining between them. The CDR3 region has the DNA TGTGCCAGCAGTTACGGGACCCCCCTCCGGGAGCAGTTCTTC. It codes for CASSYGTPLREQFF.

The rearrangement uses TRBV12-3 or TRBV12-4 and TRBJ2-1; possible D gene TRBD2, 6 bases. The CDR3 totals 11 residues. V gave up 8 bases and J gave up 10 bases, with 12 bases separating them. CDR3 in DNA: TGTGCCAGCCAGAGGACTACCGAGCAGTTCTTC. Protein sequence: CASQRTTEQFF.

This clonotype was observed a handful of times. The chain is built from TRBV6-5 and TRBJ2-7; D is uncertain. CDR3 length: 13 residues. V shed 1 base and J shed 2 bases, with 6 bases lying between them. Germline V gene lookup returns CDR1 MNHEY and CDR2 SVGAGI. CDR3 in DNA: TGTGCCAGCAGTTACTTCCAGACCTACGAGCAGTACTTC. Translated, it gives CASSYFQTYEQYF.

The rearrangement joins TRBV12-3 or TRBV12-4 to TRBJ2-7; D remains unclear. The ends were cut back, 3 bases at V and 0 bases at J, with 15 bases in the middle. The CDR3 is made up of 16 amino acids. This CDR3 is CASSLVATLISYEQYF. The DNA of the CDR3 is TGTGCCAGCAGTTTGGTCGCTACATTGATCTCCTACGAGCAGTACTTC.

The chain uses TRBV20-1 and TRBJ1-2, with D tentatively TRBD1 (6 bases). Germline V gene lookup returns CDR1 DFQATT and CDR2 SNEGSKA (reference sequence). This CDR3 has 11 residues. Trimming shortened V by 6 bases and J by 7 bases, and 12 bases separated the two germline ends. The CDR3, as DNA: TGCAGTGCCGCCCAGGGGTCTGGCTACACCTTC. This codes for CSAAQGSGYTF.

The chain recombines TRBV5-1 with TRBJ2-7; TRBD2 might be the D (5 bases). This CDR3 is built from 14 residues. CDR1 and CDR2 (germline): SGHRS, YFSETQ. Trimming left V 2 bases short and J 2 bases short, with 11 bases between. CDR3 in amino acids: CASSFGFGAYEQYF. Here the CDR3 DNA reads TGCGCCAGCAGCTTTGGTTTCGGGGCCTACGAGCAGTACTTC. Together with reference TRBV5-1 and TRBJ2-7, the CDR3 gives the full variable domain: KAGVTQTPRYLIKTRGQQVTLSCSPISGHRSVSWYQQTPGQGLQFLFEYFSETQRNKGNFPGRFSGRQFSNSRSEMNVSTLELGDSALYLCASSFGFGAYEQYFGPGTRLTVT.

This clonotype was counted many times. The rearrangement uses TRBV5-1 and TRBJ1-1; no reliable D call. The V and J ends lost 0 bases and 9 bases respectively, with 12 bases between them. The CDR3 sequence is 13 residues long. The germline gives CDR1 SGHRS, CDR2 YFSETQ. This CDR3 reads CASSLDPTSQAFF. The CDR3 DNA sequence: TGCGCCAGCAGCTTGGACCCTACTTCCCAAGCTTTCTTT.

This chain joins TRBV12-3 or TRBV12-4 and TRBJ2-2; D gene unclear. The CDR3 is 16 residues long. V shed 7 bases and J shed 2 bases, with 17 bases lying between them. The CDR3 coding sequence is TGTGCCAGCACCCGGGCCCAGGCCATTAACACCGGGGAGCTGTTTTTT. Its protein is CASTRAQAINTGELFF.

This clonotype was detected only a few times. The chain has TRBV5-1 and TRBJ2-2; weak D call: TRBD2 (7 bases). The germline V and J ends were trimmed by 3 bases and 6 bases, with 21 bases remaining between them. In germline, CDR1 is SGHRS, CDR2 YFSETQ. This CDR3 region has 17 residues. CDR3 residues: CASSWPPARGAAGELFF. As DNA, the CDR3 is TGCGCCAGCAGCTGGCCCCCTGCACGGGGGGCCGCCGGGGAGCTGTTTTTT.

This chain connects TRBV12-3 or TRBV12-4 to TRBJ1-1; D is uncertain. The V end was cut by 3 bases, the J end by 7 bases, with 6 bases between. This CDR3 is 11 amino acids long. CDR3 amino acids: CASSFLSEAFF. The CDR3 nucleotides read TGTGCCAGCAGTTTTTTGAGTGAAGCTTTCTTT.

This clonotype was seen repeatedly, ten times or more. CDR3 in DNA: TGCAGTGCTAGATGGAACACCGGGGAGCTGTTTTTT. As protein: CSARWNTGELFF. The genes are TRBV20-1 and TRBJ2-2; D is undetermined. This CDR3 comprises 12 residues. Germline CDR1 is DFQATT and CDR2 is SNEGSKA (reference sequence). V lost 2 bases, J lost 1 base, and 2 bases lay in between.

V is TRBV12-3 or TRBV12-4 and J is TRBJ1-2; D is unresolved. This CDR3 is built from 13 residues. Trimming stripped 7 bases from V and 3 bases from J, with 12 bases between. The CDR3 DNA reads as TGTGCCAGCAAAGACGTAGGGTACTATGGCTACACCTTC. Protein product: CASKDVGYYGYTF.

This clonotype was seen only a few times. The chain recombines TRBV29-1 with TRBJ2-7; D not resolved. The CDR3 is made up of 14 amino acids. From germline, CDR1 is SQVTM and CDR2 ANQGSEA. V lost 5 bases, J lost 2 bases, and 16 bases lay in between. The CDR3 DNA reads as TGCAGCGTTAAATCAGGTGGGGTGACCTACGAGCAGTACTTC. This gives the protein CSVKSGGVTYEQYF.

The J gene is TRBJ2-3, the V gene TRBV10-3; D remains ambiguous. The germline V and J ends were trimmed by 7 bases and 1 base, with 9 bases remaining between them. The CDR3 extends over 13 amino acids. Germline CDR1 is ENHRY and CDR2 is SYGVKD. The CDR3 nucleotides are TGTGCCATCAATGTAGAGGGCACAGATACGCAGTATTTT. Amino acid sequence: CAINVEGTDTQYF.

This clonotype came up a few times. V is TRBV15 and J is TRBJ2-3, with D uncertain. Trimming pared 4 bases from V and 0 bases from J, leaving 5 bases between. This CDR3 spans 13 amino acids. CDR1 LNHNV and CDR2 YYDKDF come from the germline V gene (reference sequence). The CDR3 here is CATSKYSTDTQYF. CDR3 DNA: TGTGCCACCAGCAAGTACAGCACAGATACGCAGTATTTT.

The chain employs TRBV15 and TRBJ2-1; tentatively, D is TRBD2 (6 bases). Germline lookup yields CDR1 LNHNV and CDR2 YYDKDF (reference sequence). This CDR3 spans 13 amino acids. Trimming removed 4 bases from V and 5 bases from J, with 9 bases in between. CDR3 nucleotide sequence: TGTGCCACCAGCATCGGGGGAGACAATGAGCAGTTCTTC. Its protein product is CATSIGGDNEQFF.

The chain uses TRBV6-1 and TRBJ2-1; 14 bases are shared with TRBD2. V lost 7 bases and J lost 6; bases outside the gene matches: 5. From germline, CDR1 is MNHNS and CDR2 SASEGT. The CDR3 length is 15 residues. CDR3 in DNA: TGTGCCAGCACCGCGGGACTAGCGGGAGTCAATGAGCAGTTCTTC. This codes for CASTAGLAGVNEQFF.

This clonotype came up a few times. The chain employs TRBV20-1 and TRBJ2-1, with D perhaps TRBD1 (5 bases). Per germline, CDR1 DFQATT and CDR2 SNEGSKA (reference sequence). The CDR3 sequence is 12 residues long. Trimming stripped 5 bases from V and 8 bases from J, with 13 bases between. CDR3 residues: CSAAQGIDEQFF. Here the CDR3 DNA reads TGCAGTGCTGCGCAGGGTATAGATGAGCAGTTCTTC.

As DNA, the CDR3 is TGCAGTGCTAGAGATCTTGCAGGCCCCTACGAGCAGTACTTC. Its protein is CSARDLAGPYEQYF. V is TRBV20-1 and J is TRBJ2-7; D gene unclear. Germline V gene data show CDR1 as DFQATT and CDR2 as SNEGSKA (reference sequence). The CDR3 sequence is 14 residues long. V shed 0 bases and J shed 2 bases, with 11 bases lying between them.

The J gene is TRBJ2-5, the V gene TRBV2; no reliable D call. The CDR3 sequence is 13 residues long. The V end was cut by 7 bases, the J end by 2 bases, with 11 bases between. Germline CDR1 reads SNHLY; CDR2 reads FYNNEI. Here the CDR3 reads CASTSQHQETQYF. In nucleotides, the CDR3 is TGTGCCAGCACGAGTCAGCATCAAGAGACCCAGTACTTC.